Below are 5 T cell receptor beta chains sequenced from a single sample in a study of human thymus T cells. Thymic samples were excised during corrective heart operations. Here immunoSEQ multiplex PCR was the method, and the copy in TCRdb shows in-frame clones only, minus some. The top ten hold about 0.032% of the sample, which has tens of thousands of clones, 95% seen once. The sequencing sample was made of thymus tissue. Receptors originate from a girl less than two years old with a congenital heart defect but otherwise immunologically healthy.

The chain uses TRBV14 and TRBJ1-1; a weak D match, TRBD1 (5 bases). The CDR3 extends over 16 amino acids. V was clipped by 0 bases and J by 1 base, with 12 bases between them. Germline values: CDR1 SGHDN, CDR2 FVKESK. DNA of the CDR3: TGTGCCAGCAGCCAAGATGCCAGGGTTTCGAACACTGAAGCTTTCTTT. This gives the protein CASSQDARVSNTEAFF. The whole variable domain, remainder taken from reference TRBV14 and TRBJ1-1, is EAGVTQFPSHSVIEKGQTVTLRCDPISGHDNLYWYRRVMGKEIKFLLHFVKESKQDESGMPNNRFLAERTGGTYSTLKVQPAELEDSGVYFCASSQDARVSNTEAFFGQGTRLTVV.

The chain links TRBV7-2 to TRBJ2-5; 7 nucleotides match TRBD2. CDR3 length: 17 residues. Germline CDR1 reads SGHTA; CDR2 reads FQGNSA. The trim removed 7 bases at V and 2 bases at J, leaving 16 bases unmatched. In DNA form, the CDR3 reads TGTGCCAGCACCTCTTCGAACGGGACTACAACGCAAGAGACCCAGTACTTC. Translation gives CASTSSNGTTTQETQYF.

The chain combines TRBV15 with TRBJ2-1; either TRBD1 or TRBD2 may fit D (5 bases each). Germline CDR1 reads LNHNV; CDR2 reads YYDKDF (reference sequence). This CDR3 region has 10 residues. With 5 bases removed from V and 9 bases from J, the gap between germline ends came to 5 bases. The CDR3, as DNA: TGTGCCACCAGCGGGGGTGAGCAGTTCTTC. Its protein product is CATSGGEQFF.

The chain recombines TRBV11-2 with TRBJ2-5; D is unclear. The ends were cut back, 1 base at V and 7 bases at J, with 4 bases in the middle. CDR3 length: 11 residues. Germline lookup yields CDR1 SGHAT and CDR2 FQNNGV. The CDR3 sequence: CASSLVGTQYF. In nucleotides, the CDR3 is TGTGCCAGCAGCTTAGTAGGGACCCAGTACTTC. Variable domain in full (rest from reference TRBV11-2 and TRBJ2-5): EAGVAQSPRYKIIEKRQSVAFWCNPISGHATLYWYQQILGQGPKLLIQFQNNGVVDDSQLPKDRFSAERLKGVDSTLKIQPAKLEDSAVYLCASSLVGTQYFGPGTRLLVL.

The V and J genes are TRBV23-1 and TRBJ1-5; D may be TRBD1 (5 bases). TRBV23-1 is an ORF, and what it does is uncertain. V was trimmed by 4 bases and J by 1 base, leaving 26 bases between them. There are 20 residues in the CDR3. DNA for the CDR3: TGCGCCAGCAGTCCTGGCGACAGAGGGCCTCAAAGATCAAGCAATCAGCCCCAGCATTTT. Translating gives CASSPGDRGPQRSSNQPQHF.